This T cell receptor (beta chain) is from a study of shared clonotypes between healthy human individuals. J was trimmed by 4 bases and V by 4 bases; bases with no gene match: 6. The V gene's germline CDR1 is SGDLS and CDR2 YYNGEE. The CDR3 runs to 14 residues. This clone turned up a few times. Method: immunoSEQ multiplex PCR; TCRdb's copy keeps in-frame clones and lacks some. This sample has about 960,000 clones, with 60% to 85% found just once. This chain links TRBV9 with TRBJ2-7; TRBD1 matches 9 bases. The receptor was isolated from a man aged 18 to 30 in good health. Material for sequencing was memory CD4+ T cells sorted from blood. The subset denotes: CD45RA-negative fraction. The CDR3 coding sequence is TGTGCCAGCAGCCGGGTGGGACAGGGATACGAGCAGTACTTC. Its translation: CASSRVGQGYEQYF.